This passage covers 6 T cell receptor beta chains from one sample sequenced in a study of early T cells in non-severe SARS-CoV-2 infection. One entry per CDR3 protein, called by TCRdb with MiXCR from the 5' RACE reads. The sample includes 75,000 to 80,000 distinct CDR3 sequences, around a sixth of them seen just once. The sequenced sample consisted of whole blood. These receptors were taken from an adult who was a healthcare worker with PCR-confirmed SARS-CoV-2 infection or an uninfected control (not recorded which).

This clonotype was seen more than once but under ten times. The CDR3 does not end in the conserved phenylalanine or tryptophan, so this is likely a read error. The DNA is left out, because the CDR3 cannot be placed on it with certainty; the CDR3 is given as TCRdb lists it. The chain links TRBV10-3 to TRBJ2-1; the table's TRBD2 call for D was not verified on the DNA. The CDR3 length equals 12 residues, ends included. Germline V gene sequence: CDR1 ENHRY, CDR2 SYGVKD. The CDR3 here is CAISESGTSSSV.

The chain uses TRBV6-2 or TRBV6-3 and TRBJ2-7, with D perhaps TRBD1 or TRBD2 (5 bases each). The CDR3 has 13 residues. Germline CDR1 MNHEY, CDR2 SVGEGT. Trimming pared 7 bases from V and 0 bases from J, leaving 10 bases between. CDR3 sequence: CASIGTSSYEQYF. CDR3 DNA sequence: TGTGCCAGCATCGGGACCAGCTCCTACGAGCAGTACTTC.

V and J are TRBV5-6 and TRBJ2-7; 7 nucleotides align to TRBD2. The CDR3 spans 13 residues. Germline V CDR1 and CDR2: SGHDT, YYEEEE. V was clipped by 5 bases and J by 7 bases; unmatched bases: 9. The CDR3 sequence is CASSSERGREQYF. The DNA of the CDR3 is TGTGCCAGCAGTTCGGAGCGGGGAAGGGAGCAGTACTTC.

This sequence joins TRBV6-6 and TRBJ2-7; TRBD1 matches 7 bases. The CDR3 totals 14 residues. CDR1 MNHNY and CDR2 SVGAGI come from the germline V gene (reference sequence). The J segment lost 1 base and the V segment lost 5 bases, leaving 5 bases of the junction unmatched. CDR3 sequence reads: CASSQPDRSYEQYF. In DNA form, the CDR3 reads TGTGCCAGCAGTCAACCGGACAGGTCCTACGAGCAGTACTTC.

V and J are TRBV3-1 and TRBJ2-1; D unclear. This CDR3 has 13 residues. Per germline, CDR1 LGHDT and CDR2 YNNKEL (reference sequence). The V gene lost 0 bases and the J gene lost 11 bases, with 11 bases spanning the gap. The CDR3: CASSQDSIGKQFF. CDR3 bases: TGTGCCAGCAGCCAAGATTCGATAGGCAAGCAGTTCTTC.

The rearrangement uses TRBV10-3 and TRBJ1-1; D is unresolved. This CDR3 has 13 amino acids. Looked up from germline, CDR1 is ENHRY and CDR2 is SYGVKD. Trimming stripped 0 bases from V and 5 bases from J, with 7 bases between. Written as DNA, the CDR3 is TGTGCCATCAGTGAGTCGAGTCGAACTGAAGCTTTCTTT. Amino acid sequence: CAISESSRTEAFF.